The rows below give T cell receptor beta chains drawn from one sample of a study of shared clonotypes between healthy human individuals. Sequencing used immunoSEQ multiplex PCR; TCRdb keeps in-frame clones, though not all of them. The sample consists of roughly 2.6 million clones, around nine tenths of them appearing once. Source material: naive CD4+ T cells sorted from blood. These receptors were collected from a man in his late teens or twenties in good health. Both conserved end residues are part of each CDR3. A D gene is named only where the DNA matches it firmly. Expanded clones are given a class, and other clones once, few, many or no size at all.

j_call clone_size v_call d_call cdr3_nt cdr3_aa
TRBJ2-3 - TRBV9 TRBD2 TGTGCCAGCACTGGAGCGGGAGGAAGAGATACGCAGTATTTT CASTGAGGRDTQYF
TRBJ1-1 - TRBV5-4 - TGTGCCAGCAGCTTGTTCGGCAGCGTGAACACTGAAGCTTTCTTT CASSLFGSVNTEAFF
TRBJ2-7 - TRBV6-1 - TGTGCCAGCAGTGACAAGGGCTACTACGAGCAGTACTTC CASSDKGYYEQYF
TRBJ2-2 - TRBV9 - TGTGCCAGCAGCGTAGGGGCCCAGGGAAACACCGGGGAGCTGTTTTTT CASSVGAQGNTGELFF
TRBJ2-7 - TRBV5-1 - TGCGCCAGCAGCTCACTTACCTACGAGCAGTACTTC CASSSLTYEQYF
TRBJ1-6 - TRBV5-4 TRBD1 TGTGCCAGCAGCCGACCGGACAGGGACGATTCACCCCTCCACTTT CASSRPDRDDSPLHF
TRBJ1-5 once TRBV7-2 - TGTGCCAGCAGCTTATATGATACGGGGGCCCCTATATGGCCCCAGCATTTT CASSLYDTGAPIWPQHF
TRBJ1-1 - TRBV18 - TGTGCCAGCTCACCTTCTCAGGGGCTTCCCACTGAAGCTTTCTTT CASSPSQGLPTEAFF
TRBJ1-4 - TRBV11-2 TRBD1 TGTGCCAGCAGCCTGACGGCGACAGGGTGGATAACTAATGAAAAACTGTTTTTT CASSLTATGWITNEKLFF
TRBJ1-1 - TRBV2 TRBD1 TGTGCCAGCAGTAGACAGGGGAGAAACACTGAAGCTTTCTTT CASSRQGRNTEAFF
TRBJ1-2 - TRBV5-1 - TGCGCCAGCAGCTTGGCGGGGGAGGGCTATGGCTACACCTTC CASSLAGEGYGYTF
TRBJ2-5 - TRBV4-3 TRBD2 TGCGCCAGCAGCCAAGACCCGGGGGGGGGAGCGGAGACCCAGTACTTC CASSQDPGGGAETQYF
TRBJ2-3 - TRBV28 - TGTGCCAGCAGTCCGGGACCGGGAGAGGATACGCAGTATTTT CASSPGPGEDTQYF
TRBJ1-4 - TRBV6-4 TRBD1 TGTGCCAGCAGTGATCGCGGACAGGGGGCGCGGACTAATGAAAAACTGTTTTTT CASSDRGQGARTNEKLFF
TRBJ1-5 - TRBV14 - TGTGCCAGCAGCCAACCCAAGGGGGGGGGCAATCAGCCCCAGCATTTT CASSQPKGGGNQPQHF
TRBJ2-7 - TRBV28 TRBD2 TGTGCCAGCAGTTTGAGGCGGGGGTATACCTACGAGCAGTACTTC CASSLRRGYTYEQYF
TRBJ2-3 - TRBV11-3 - TGTGCCAGCAGCTTAGGGGGGCAGGGGAGAGGAGATACGCAGTATTTT CASSLGGQGRGDTQYF
TRBJ1-5 - TRBV7-9 - TGTGCCAGCAGCTTAGACTTCAATCAGCCCCAGCATTTT CASSLDFNQPQHF
TRBJ2-7 - TRBV2 - TGTGCCAGCAGTTTTACAGGGATCGAGCAGTACTTC CASSFTGIEQYF
TRBJ2-2 few TRBV9 - TGTGCCAGCAGCGTAGACGGGAACACCGGGGAGCTGTTTTTT CASSVDGNTGELFF
TRBJ2-3 - TRBV9 TRBD2 TGTGCCAGCAGCGGGGACTATGCGTTAACAGATACGCAGTATTTT CASSGDYALTDTQYF
TRBJ1-3 - TRBV13 - TGTGCCAGCAGCTCGGCCGGGTGGGGCGAAACTGGAAACACCATATATTTT CASSSAGWGETGNTIYF
TRBJ2-1 - TRBV19 TRBD2 TGTGCCAGTAGTATACAGGGACTAGCGGGAGGTAATGAGCAGTTCTTC CASSIQGLAGGNEQFF
TRBJ2-1 - TRBV28 TRBD2 TGTGCCAGCAGCCGCGGGGGGAGCTCCTACAATGAGCAGTTCTTC CASSRGGSSYNEQFF
TRBJ2-7 - TRBV29-1 - TGCAGCGCGGGTACAGGGTCCTACGAGCAGTACTTC CSAGTGSYEQYF
TRBJ1-1 few TRBV2 - TGTGCCAGCAGTCCGTGGGACACTGAAGCTTTCTTT CASSPWDTEAFF
TRBJ1-4 once TRBV6-5 TRBD1 TGTGCCAGCAGTCCCCAGGGGGCTAATGAAAAACTGTTTTTT CASSPQGANEKLFF
TRBJ1-4 - TRBV5-1 - TGCGCCAGCAGCTTGGAGCGCCTTGCAACTAATGAAAAACTGTTTTTT CASSLERLATNEKLFF
TRBJ2-5 - TRBV5-4 - TGTGCCAGCCGAAACGGGAAGGAGACCCAGTACTTC CASRNGKETQYF